These T cell receptor beta chains were read from a single sample in a study of blood T cell repertoires in COVID-19. TCRdb's copy holds only in-frame clones and misses some; the assay was immunoSEQ multiplex PCR. The sample yields over 250,000 clones, 80% to 95% seen once. The sequenced sample consisted of PBMCs or T cells enriched from blood (not recorded which). The receptor set was obtained from a woman aged 30 to 39 who had recovered from COVID-19. Each CDR3 is given with its conserved first and last residue. The D gene is left open where the match is weak. For some rows the clone size is stated as once, few or many, or as a class when expanded; others skip it.

V,size,D,J,DNA,CDR3
TRBV19,NA,TRBD1,TRBJ2-7,TGTGCCAGTAGTACCGGGACAGTATCCTACGAGCAGTACTTC,CASSTGTVSYEQYF
TRBV19,NA,TRBD1,TRBJ1-1,TGTGCCAGCAGCTCCGGGACAGGGTATACTGAAGCTTTCTTT,CASSSGTGYTEAFF
TRBV7-3,once,NA,TRBJ2-5,TGTGCCAGCAGCTTATGGGTGGGCGAGACCCAGTACTTC,CASSLWVGETQYF
TRBV9,once,NA,TRBJ1-6,TGTGCCAGTTCCCAGGGAGGGTTTCGCTCACCCCTCCACTTT,CASSQGGFRSPLHF
TRBV7-8,NA,TRBD1,TRBJ1-2,TGTGCCAGCAGCTTTACGCGGGACAGCCCTTCTTATGGCTACACCTTC,CASSFTRDSPSYGYTF
TRBV27,NA,TRBD1,TRBJ2-7,TGTGCCAGCAGCCCCCTACCGGACAGGGGTTACGAGCAGTACTTC,CASSPLPDRGYEQYF
TRBV14,few,NA,TRBJ2-1,TGTGCCAGCAGCCAAGACCATTATGAGCAGTTCTTC,CASSQDHYEQFF
TRBV12-3/TRBV12-4,NA,TRBD1,TRBJ2-5,TGTGCCAGCAGACAGGGGAAAGAGACCCAGTACTTC,CASRQGKETQYF
TRBV6-5,NA,NA,TRBJ1-2,TGTGCCGGCAGGGGAGGTGAAGATGGCTACACCTTC,CAGRGGEDGYTF
TRBV30,NA,TRBD2,TRBJ2-3,TGTGCCTGGGTCTCCTCGTTTACCAGCGGGGTCACAGATACGCAGTATTTT,CAWVSSFTSGVTDTQYF
TRBV29-1,once,TRBD1,TRBJ1-1,TGCAGCGACCTACAGGGGCGGAACACTGAAGCTTTCTTT,CSDLQGRNTEAFF
TRBV19,NA,TRBD1,TRBJ1-5,TGTGCCAGTAGTCAGGGGGTGGGCCAGCCCCAGCATTTT,CASSQGVGQPQHF